The present T cell receptor beta chain was sequenced within a study of graft-versus-host responses after intestinal transplantation. Whole-study context: Recipients were all induced with anti-thymocyte globulin, then given tacrolimus and steroids for 2 to 4 years. Study-level findings and limits: Circulating GvH clone levels at their peak were associated with HvG declines (early post-transplant). Recipient marrow contained GvH clones, some of which appeared first in ileum or blood.

The assay was immunoSEQ multiplex PCR, and TCRdb's table has in-frame clones only and misses some. The data contain approximately 130,000 clones, more than 80% of them seen just once; the ten biggest clones take up 0.16%. Note on this clone: Its antigen is unknown.

Germline V lookup: CDR1 SNHLY, CDR2 FYNNEI. The CDR3 is made up of 15 amino acids. V shed 3 bases and J shed 7 bases, with 13 bases lying between them. The source of this sequence is a human donor who received an intestinal transplant. Sample: unstimulated CD4+ T cells sorted from spleen or lymph node cells, taken before intestinal transplant. The chain combines TRBV2 with TRBJ1-6, with no clear D. CDR3 coding DNA: TGTGCCAGCAGTGAGCTGGAAGGGTCCAATTCACCCCTCCACTTT. Protein product: CASSELEGSNSPLHF.